The source of this T cell receptor (beta chain) is a study of T cell changes during pregnancy in multiple sclerosis. This CDR3 region has 13 residues. The germline V gene has CDR1 SGHRS and CDR2 YFSETQ. The V gene lost 1 base and the J gene lost 4 bases, with 8 bases spanning the gap. This clone appeared once. The repertoire was sequenced with immunoSEQ multiplex PCR; TCRdb's copy has only in-frame clones and lacks some. Here the sample spans roughly 64,000 clones, approximately 91% being singletons. The receptor was derived from a female donor with multiple sclerosis, enrolled in a pregnancy study. The chain uses TRBV5-1 and TRBJ1-1; D might be TRBD1 (5 bases). Here the sequenced sample was peripheral blood, taken in the second trimester of pregnancy. The CDR3 nucleotides are TGCGCCAGCAGCTTGATGGGGGGCACTGAAGCTTTCTTT. It specifies CASSLMGGTEAFF.